Sequencing of this T cell receptor (beta chain) was carried out in a study of blood T cell repertoires in COVID-19. Looking at the study overall: The cDNA or gDNA used as material had been derived from T cells, B-cell-depleted T cells, or PBMCs.

This CDR3 has 16 residues. With V trimmed by 1 base and J by 1 base, 6 bases remained unmatched. Per germline, CDR1 KGHSH and CDR2 LQKENI. Authors' processing steps: Reference gene primers were amplified, and this amplification served to estimate nucleated cell counts. The repertoire was sequenced with immunoSEQ multiplex PCR; TCRdb's copy has only in-frame clones and lacks some. V and J calls and clone size are as listed in that table; D and trimming were resolved from the DNA. The sample records over 250,000 clones, 85% being singletons. Source material: peripheral blood. This receptor was identified in a human donor in a cohort sampled during active COVID-19. The chain links TRBV18 to TRBJ2-5; 7 nucleotides match TRBD2. The CDR3 sequence is CASSPRSASGQETQYF. CDR3 DNA: TGTGCCAGCTCACCACGTTCTGCTAGCGGCCAAGAGACCCAGTACTTC.